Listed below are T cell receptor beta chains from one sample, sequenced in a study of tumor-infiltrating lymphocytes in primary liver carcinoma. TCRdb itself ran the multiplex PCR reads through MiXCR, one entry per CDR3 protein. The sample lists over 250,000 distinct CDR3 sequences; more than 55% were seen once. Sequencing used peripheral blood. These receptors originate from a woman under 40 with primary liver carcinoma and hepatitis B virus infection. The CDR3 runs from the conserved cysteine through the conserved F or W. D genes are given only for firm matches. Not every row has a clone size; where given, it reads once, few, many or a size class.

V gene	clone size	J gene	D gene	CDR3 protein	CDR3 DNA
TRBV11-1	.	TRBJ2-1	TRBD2	CTSSSGTSGRAYDEYFF	TGTACCAGCAGTTCCGGGACTAGCGGGAGGGCCTATGATGAGTACTTCTTC
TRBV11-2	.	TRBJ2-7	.	CASSPAGRGYEQYF	TGTGCCAGCAGCCCAGCCGGTCGGGGCTACGAGCAGTACTTC
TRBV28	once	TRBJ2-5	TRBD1	CASSLTGGTSGTQYF	TGTGCCAGCAGTCTAACAGGGGGAACATCGGGGACCCAGTACTTC
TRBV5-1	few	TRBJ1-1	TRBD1	CASGSTGSGTEAFF	TGCGCCAGCGGATCGACAGGGTCAGGGACTGAAGCTTTCTTT
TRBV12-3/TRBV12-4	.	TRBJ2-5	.	CASSHPPGTLGETQYF	TGTGCCAGCAGCCATCCCCCGGGAACGCTCGGGGAGACCCAGTACTTC
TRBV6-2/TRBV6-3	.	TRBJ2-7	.	CASSRGDVTYEQYF	TGTGCTAGCAGCAGGGGAGACGTCACCTACGAGCAGTACTTC
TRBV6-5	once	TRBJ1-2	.	CVSRDRTVPIF	TGTGTCAGCAGGGATCGGACAGTGCCCATCTTC
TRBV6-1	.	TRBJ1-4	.	CASTRTENEKLFF	TGTGCCAGCACCCGGACAGAAAATGAAAAACTGTTTTTT
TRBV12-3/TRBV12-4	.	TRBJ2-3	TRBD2	CASSIAGATDTQYF	TGTGCCAGCAGTATAGCGGGAGCAACAGATACGCAGTATTTT
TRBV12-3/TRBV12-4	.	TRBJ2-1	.	CASSLTRADKQFF	TGTGCCAGCAGTCTCACTCGGGCCGATAAGCAGTTCTTC
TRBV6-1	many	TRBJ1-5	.	CASSYWGNQPQHF	TGTGCCAGCAGTTACTGGGGGAATCAGCCCCAGCATTTT
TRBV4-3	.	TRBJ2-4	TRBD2	CASSQDYRREGNIQYF	TGCGCCAGCAGCCAAGATTATAGGAGGGAGGGAAACATTCAGTACTTC
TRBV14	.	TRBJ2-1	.	CASSQDPHSGRIYNEQFF	TGTGCCAGCAGCCAAGATCCTCATAGCGGTAGAATTTACAATGAGCAGTTCTTC
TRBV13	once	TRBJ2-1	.	CASSRGRGTKSEQFF	TGTGCCAGCAGTCGGGGCAGGGGGACTAAGAGTGAGCAGTTCTTC
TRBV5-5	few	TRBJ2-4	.	CASKSRGALGNIQYF	TGTGCCAGTAAAAGCCGGGGGGCGTTAGGAAACATTCAGTACTTC
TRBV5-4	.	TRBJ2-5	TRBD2	CASSARGSGLSSGTQYF	TGTGCCAGCAGCGCGAGGGGTAGCGGGCTTTCTTCAGGGACCCAGTACTTC
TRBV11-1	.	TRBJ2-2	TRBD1	CVSSLKTGPGELFF	TGTGTCAGCAGCCTCAAGACAGGGCCCGGGGAGCTGTTTTTT
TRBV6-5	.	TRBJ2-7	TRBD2	CASSVKGLTGREQYF	TGTGCCAGCAGTGTAAAGGGACTAACGGGACGGGAGCAGTACTTC
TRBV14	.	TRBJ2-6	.	CASSATGLRANVLTF	TGTGCCAGCAGCGCCACAGGGCTTAGGGCCAACGTCCTGACTTTC
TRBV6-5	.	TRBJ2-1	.	CASSYYPPSSYNEQFF	TGTGCCAGCAGTTACTACCCCCCGAGCTCCTACAATGAGCAGTTCTTC
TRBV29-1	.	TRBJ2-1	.	CSVVSGSSYNEQFF	TGCAGCGTTGTAAGCGGTAGCTCCTACAATGAGCAGTTCTTC
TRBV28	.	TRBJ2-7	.	CASNFLFRASYEQYF	TGTGCCAGCAATTTTTTGTTCAGGGCATCCTACGAGCAGTACTTC
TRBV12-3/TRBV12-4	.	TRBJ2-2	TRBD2	CVSNVSGRRTGELFF	TGTGTCAGCAACGTTAGCGGGAGAAGAACCGGGGAGCTGTTTTTT
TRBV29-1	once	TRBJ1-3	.	CSVQGSSGNAIYF	TGCAGCGTTCAGGGGAGTTCTGGAAACGCCATATATTTT
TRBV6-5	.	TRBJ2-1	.	CASRGSGLSEQFF	TGTGCCAGCCGGGGGAGCGGTCTCAGTGAGCAGTTCTTC
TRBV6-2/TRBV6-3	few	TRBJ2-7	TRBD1	CASSTPGQEGEQYF	TGTGCCAGCAGCACACCGGGACAGGAAGGCGAGCAGTACTTC
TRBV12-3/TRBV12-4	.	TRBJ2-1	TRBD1	CASSFQGVSYNEQFF	TGTGCCAGCAGTTTTCAGGGGGTCTCCTACAATGAGCAGTTCTTC
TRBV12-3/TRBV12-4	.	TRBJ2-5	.	CASSFASPPGSEETQYF	TGTGCCAGCAGTTTCGCGAGTCCCCCCGGGAGCGAAGAGACCCAGTACTTC
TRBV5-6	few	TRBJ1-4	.	CASSYGTTNEKLFF	TGTGCCAGCAGCTATGGGACAACTAATGAAAAACTGTTTTTT
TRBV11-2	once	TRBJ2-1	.	CTSSSRTTINEQFF	TGTACCAGCAGCTCACGGACAACCATTAATGAACAGTTCTTC
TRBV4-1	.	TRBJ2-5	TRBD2	CVSSQDAISGRSTLKETQYF	TGCGTCAGCAGCCAAGATGCGATTAGCGGGAGGTCTACTCTAAAAGAGACCCAGTACTTC
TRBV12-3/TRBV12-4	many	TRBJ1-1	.	CASSLHGKPEAFF	TGTGCCAGCAGTTTACATGGGAAGCCTGAAGCTTTCTTT
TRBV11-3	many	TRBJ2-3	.	CASSPGGGPSTDTQYF	TGTGCCAGCAGCCCTGGCGGCGGCCCTAGCACAGATACGCAGTATTTT
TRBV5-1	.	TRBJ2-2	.	CASSYIEVELFF	TGCGCCAGCAGCTACATCGAGGTTGAGCTGTTTTTT
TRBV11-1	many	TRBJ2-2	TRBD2	CASSLGPYLAGDTGELFF	TGTGCCAGCAGTCTAGGGCCATATCTAGCGGGAGACACCGGGGAGCTGTTTTTT
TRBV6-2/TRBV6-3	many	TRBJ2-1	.	CASSPKVAQFF	TGTGCCAGCAGTCCCAAGGTAGCCCAGTTCTTC
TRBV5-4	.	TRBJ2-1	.	CTSSLGLVNEQFF	TGTACCAGCAGCCTTGGGCTAGTTAATGAGCAGTTCTTC
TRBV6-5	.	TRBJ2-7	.	CASTAEVAPYKQYF	TGTGCCAGCACCGCAGAGGTAGCTCCCTACAAGCAGTACTTC
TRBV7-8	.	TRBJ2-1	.	CASSSGSSSYNEQFF	TGTGCCAGCAGCTCGGGGAGCAGCTCCTACAATGAGCAGTTCTTC
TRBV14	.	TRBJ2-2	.	CASSQSTQSMRTGELFF	TGTGCCAGCAGCCAATCCACACAGAGTATGAGGACCGGGGAGCTGTTTTTT
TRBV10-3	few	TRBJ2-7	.	CAISESSVAVQQYF	TGTGCCATCAGTGAGTCAAGTGTTGCGGTCCAGCAGTACTTC
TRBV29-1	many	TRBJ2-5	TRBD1	CSVEVFRRGRWETQYF	TGCAGCGTTGAAGTCTTCCGCAGGGGGCGATGGGAGACCCAGTACTTC
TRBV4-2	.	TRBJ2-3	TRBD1	CASSPGQGKTDTQYF	TGTGCCAGCAGCCCCGGACAGGGGAAAACAGATACGCAGTATTTT
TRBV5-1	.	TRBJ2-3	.	CASSSDGGEQPQYF	TGCGCCAGCAGCTCGGACGGAGGAGAACAGCCCCAGTATTTT